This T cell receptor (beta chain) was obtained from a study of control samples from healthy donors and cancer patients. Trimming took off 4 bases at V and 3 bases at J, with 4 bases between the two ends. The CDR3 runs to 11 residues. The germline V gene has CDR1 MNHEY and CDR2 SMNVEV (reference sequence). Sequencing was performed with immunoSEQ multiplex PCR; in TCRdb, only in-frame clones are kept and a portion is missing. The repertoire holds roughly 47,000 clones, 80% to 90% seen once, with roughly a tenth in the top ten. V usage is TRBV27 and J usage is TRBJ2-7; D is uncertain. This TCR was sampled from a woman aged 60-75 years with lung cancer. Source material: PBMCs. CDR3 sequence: CASSSDYEQYF. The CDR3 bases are TGTGCCAGCAGTTCCGACTACGAGCAGTACTTC.